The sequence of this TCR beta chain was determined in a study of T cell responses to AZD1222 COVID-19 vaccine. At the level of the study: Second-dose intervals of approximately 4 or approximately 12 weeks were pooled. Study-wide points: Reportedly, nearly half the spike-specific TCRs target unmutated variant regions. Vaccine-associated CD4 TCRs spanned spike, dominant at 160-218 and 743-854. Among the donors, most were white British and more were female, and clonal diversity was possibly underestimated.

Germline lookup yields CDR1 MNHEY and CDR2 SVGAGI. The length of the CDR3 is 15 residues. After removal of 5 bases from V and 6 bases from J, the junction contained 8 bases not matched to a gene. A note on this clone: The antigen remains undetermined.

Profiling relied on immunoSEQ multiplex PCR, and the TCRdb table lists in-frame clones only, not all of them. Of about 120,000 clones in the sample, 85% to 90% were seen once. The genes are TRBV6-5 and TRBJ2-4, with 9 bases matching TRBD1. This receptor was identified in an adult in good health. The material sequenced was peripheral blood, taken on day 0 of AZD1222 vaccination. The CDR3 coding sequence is TGTGCCAGCAGTACGGACAGGGGTCTGATAAACATTCAGTACTTC. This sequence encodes CASSTDRGLINIQYF.